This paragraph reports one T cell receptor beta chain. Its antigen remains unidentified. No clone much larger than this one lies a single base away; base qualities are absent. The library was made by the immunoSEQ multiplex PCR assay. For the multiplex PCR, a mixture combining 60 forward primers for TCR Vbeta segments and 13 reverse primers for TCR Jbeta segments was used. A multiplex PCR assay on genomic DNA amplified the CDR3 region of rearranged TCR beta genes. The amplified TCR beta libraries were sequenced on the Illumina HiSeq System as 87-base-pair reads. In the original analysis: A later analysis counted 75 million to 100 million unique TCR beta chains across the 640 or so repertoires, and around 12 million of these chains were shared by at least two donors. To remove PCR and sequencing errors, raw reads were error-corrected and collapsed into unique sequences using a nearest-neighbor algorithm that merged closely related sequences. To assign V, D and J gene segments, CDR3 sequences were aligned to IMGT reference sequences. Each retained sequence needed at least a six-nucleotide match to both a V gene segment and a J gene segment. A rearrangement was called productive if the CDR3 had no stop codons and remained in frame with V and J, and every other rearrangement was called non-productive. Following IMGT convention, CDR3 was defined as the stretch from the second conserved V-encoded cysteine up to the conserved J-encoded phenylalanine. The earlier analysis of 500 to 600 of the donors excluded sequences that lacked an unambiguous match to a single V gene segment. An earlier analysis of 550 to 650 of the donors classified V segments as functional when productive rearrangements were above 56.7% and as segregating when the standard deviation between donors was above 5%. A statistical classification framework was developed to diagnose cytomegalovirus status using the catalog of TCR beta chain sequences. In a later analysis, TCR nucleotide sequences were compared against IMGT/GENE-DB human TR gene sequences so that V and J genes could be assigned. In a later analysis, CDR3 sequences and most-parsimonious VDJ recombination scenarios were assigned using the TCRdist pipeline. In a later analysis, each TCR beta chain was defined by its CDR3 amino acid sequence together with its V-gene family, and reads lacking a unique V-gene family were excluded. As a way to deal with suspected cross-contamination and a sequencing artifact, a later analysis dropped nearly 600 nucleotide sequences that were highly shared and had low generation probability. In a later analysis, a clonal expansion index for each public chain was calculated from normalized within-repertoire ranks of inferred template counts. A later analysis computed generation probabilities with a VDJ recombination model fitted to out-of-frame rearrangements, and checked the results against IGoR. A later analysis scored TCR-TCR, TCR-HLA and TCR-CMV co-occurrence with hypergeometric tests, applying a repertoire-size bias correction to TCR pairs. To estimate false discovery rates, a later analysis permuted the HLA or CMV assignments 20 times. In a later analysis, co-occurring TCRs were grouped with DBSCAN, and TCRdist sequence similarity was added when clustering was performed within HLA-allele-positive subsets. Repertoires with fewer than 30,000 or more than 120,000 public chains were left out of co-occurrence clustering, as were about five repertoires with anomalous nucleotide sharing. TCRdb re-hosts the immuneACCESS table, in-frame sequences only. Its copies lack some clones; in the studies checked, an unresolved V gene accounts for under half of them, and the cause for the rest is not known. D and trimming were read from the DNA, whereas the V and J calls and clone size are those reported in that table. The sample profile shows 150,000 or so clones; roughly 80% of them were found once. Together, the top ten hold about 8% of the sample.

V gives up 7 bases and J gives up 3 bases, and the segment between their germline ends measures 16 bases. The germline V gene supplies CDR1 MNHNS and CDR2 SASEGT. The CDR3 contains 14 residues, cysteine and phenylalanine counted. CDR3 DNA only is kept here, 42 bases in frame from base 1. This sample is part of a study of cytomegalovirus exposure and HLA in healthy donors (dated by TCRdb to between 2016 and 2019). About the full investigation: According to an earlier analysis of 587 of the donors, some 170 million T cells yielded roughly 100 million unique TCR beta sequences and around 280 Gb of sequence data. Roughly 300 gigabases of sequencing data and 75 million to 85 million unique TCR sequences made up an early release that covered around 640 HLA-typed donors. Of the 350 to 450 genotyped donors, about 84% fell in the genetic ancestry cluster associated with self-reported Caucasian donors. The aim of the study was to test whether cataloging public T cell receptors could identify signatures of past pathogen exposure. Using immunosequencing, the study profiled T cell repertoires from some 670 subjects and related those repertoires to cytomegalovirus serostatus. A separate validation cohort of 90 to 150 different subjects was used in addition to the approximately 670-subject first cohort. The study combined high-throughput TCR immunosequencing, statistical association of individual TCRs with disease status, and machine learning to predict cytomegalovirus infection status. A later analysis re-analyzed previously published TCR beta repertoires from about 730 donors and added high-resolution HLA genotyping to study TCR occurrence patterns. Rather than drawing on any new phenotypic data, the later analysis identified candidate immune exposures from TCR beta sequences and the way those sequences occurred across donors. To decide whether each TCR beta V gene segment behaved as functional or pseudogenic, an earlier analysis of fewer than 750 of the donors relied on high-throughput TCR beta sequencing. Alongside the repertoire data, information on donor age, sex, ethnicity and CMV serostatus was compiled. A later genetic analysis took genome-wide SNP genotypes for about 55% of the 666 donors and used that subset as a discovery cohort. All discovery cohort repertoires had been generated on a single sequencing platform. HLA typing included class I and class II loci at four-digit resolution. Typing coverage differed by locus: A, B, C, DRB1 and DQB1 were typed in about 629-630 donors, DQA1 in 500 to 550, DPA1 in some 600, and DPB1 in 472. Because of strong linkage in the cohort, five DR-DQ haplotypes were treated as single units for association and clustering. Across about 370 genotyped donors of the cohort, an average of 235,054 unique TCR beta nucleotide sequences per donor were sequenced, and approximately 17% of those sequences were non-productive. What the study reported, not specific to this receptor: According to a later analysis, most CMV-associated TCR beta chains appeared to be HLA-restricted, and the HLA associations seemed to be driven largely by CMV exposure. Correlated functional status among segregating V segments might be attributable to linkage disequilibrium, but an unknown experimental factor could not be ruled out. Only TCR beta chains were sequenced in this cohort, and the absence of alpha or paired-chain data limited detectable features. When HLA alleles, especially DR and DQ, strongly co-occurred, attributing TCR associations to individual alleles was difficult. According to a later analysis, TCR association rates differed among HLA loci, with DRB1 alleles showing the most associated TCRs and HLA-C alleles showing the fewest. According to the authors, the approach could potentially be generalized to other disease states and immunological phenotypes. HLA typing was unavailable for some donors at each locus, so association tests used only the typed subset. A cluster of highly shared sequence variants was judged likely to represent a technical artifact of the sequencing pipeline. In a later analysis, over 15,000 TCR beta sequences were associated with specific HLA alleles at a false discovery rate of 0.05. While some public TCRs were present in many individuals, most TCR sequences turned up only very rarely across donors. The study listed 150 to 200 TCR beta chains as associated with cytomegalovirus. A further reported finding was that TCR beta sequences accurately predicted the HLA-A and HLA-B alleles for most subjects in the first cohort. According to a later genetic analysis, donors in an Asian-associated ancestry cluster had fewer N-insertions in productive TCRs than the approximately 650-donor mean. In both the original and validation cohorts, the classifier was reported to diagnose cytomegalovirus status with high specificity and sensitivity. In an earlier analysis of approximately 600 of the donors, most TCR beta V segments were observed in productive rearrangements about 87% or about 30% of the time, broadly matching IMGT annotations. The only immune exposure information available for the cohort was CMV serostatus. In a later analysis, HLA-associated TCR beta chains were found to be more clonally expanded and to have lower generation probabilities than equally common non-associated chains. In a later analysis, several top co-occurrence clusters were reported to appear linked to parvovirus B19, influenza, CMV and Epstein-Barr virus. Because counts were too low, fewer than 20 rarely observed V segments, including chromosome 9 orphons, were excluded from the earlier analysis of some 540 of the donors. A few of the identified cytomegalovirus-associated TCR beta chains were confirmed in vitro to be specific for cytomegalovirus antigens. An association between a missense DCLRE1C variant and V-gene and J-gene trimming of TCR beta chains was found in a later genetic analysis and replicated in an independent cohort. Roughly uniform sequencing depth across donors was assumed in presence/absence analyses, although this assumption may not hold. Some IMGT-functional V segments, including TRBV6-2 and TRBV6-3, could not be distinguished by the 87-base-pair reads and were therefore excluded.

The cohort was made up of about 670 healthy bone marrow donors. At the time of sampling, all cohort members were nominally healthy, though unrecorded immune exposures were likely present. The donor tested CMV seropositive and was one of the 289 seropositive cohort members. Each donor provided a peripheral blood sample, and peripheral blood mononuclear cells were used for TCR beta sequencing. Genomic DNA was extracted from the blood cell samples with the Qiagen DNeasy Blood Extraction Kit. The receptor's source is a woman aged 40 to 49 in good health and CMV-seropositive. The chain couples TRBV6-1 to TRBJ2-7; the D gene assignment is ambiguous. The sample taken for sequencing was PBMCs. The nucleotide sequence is TGTGCCAGCAAGAGGAGCGTACCTATCTACGAGCAGTACTTC. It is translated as CASKRSVPIYEQYF.